This T cell receptor (beta chain) was obtained from a study of blood T cells in healthy people across ages. Overall study findings and caveats: There was a strong correlation between TCR beta diversity and naive T cell percentage. Leaving the PBMCs unsorted stopped any conclusive comparison of naive versus antigen-experienced cells.

CDR1 is MNHEY, CDR2 SVGEGT, per germline. With 5 bases removed from V and 7 bases from J, the gap between germline ends came to 12 bases. The CDR3 is 13 amino acids. A sample-barcoded 5' primer and a J-beta primer mix were used in a second PCR of roughly 7 to 12 cycles. TCRdb fed the 5' RACE reads into MiXCR, producing one record per CDR3 protein. In the table there are 1.5 million or so distinct CDR3 sequences, roughly two fifths of which are singletons. This clonotype was picked up a small number of times. Its cognate antigen is unknown. The material sequenced was blood. This chain uses TRBV6-2 or TRBV6-3 with TRBJ2-1, with D maybe TRBD2 (6 bases). This TCR derives from a woman aged 18 to 35 in good health. This chain's CDR3 is CASSERLGNEQFF. In DNA, the CDR3 is TGTGCCAGCAGTGAACGACTAGGGAATGAGCAGTTCTTC.